One and the same sample provided the 25 T cell receptor beta chains below, sequenced in a study of a mutant IDH1 vaccine in newly diagnosed glioma. Noted time point: week 47, end of study. Topical imiquimod accompanied each vaccine dose, which consisted of 300 ug of mutant IDH1 20-mer peptide. Method: immunoSEQ multiplex PCR; TCRdb's copy keeps in-frame clones and lacks some. The sample has almost 95,000 clones; roughly 91% are singletons. These receptors have no identified antigens. The starting material was PBMCs, obtained from a glioma patient whose treatment included an IDH1 peptide vaccine. The receptor set was obtained from a woman aged 45 to 65 with glioma.

V gene TRBV15 combines with J gene TRBJ2-2; D unresolved. The CDR3 contains 12 residues. Germline CDR1 reads LNHNV; CDR2 reads YYDKDF (reference sequence). V was cut by 4 bases and J by 3 bases, with 3 bases left in between. The CDR3 DNA follows: TGTGCCACCAGCACTTACACCGGGGAGCTGTTTTTT. Protein: CATSTYTGELFF.

V gene TRBV5-1 combines with J gene TRBJ2-3; D ambiguous. Per the germline V gene, CDR1 is SGHRS and CDR2 is YFSETQ. The CDR3 has 15 residues. V was trimmed by 0 bases and J by 2 bases, leaving 10 bases between them. CDR3 coding DNA: TGCGCCAGCAGCTTGGACACTCCCTACACAGATACGCAGTATTTT. Residues: CASSLDTPYTDTQYF.

This sequence joins TRBV5-6 and TRBJ1-1; TRBD1 might be the D (5 bases). The CDR3 sequence is 16 residues long. Trimming cost V 0 bases and J 0 bases, with 12 bases left between them. Germline CDR1 is SGHDT and CDR2 is YYEEEE. CDR3 amino acids: CASSLDQGQVNTEAFF. The CDR3 DNA is TGTGCCAGCAGCTTGGACCAGGGCCAAGTGAACACTGAAGCTTTCTTT. Looking up the rest from reference TRBV5-6 and TRBJ1-1 gives the full variable domain: DAGVTQSPTHLIKTRGQQVTLRCSPKSGHDTVSWYQQALGQGPQFIFQYYEEEERQRGNFPDRFSGHQFPNYSSELNVNALLLGDSALYLCASSLDQGQVNTEAFFGQGTRLTVV.

The chain has TRBV5-4 and TRBJ2-7; a weak D match, TRBD2 (6 bases). Trimming pared 4 bases from V and 4 bases from J, leaving 15 bases between. CDR3 length: 14 amino acids. Germline V gene sequence: CDR1 SGHNT, CDR2 YYREEE (reference sequence). The CDR3 DNA sequence: TGTGCCAGCAGCCAGGACGGGAGAGGTTACGAGCAGTACTTC. Residues: CASSQDGRGYEQYF.

J is TRBJ2-3 and V is TRBV28; 12 nucleotides match TRBD2. With V trimmed by 6 bases and J by 2 bases, 9 bases remained unmatched. Germline V gives CDR1 MDHEN, CDR2 SYDVKM. CDR3 length equals 17 residues. Written as DNA, the CDR3 is TGTGCCAGCAGCCCGGGTGGACTAGCGGGGATCACAGATACGCAGTATTTT. It encodes CASSPGGLAGITDTQYF.

V and J are TRBV27 and TRBJ1-6, with D unresolved. The CDR3 is 19 amino acids. Germline CDR1 reads MNHEY; CDR2 reads SMNVEV (reference sequence). Trimming shortened V by 7 bases and J by 0 bases, and 22 bases separated the two germline ends. This CDR3 reads CASKPYVTRTGSYNSPLHF. DNA for the CDR3: TGTGCCAGCAAACCCTATGTTACTAGGACGGGCTCCTATAATTCACCCCTCCACTTT.

CDR3 in DNA: TGTGCCATCAGTGGGGATAGCGGGAGTTCCCGGGAGCAGTTCTTC. Protein: CAISGDSGSSREQFF. This chain uses TRBV10-3 with TRBJ2-1; 9 bases match TRBD2. The CDR3 length is 15 residues. Per the germline V gene, CDR1 is ENHRY and CDR2 is SYGVKD. V lost 4 bases to trimming and J lost 10 bases; unmatched junction nucleotides: 11.

The chain links TRBV5-6 to TRBJ2-7, with 9 bases that match TRBD2. The ends lost 1 base at V and 2 bases at J; junction bases unmatched: 10. Germline CDR1 reads SGHDT; CDR2 reads YYEEEE. This CDR3 comprises 17 residues. CDR3 amino acids: CASSLTSGPSNPYEQYF. CDR3 in DNA: TGTGCCAGCAGCTTGACTAGCGGGCCGTCCAACCCCTACGAGCAGTACTTC. Looking up the rest from reference TRBV5-6 and TRBJ2-7 gives the full variable domain: DAGVTQSPTHLIKTRGQQVTLRCSPKSGHDTVSWYQQALGQGPQFIFQYYEEEERQRGNFPDRFSGHQFPNYSSELNVNALLLGDSALYLCASSLTSGPSNPYEQYFGPGTRLTVT.

The gene calls are TRBV29-1 and TRBJ1-1; D remains ambiguous. The germline CDR1 and CDR2 sequences are SQVTM and ANQGSEA. Trimming took 8 bases from V and 2 from J, leaving 12 bases between them. The CDR3 is 12 amino acids. CDR3 bases: TGCAGCTCTGTGAGGGCAAACACTGAAGCTTTCTTT. Its protein is CSSVRANTEAFF.

This sequence joins TRBV25-1 and TRBJ1-4, with D uncertain. V shed 3 bases and J shed 8 bases, with 13 bases lying between them. This CDR3 has 14 residues. CDR1 and CDR2 from the germline V gene are MGHDK and SYGVNS. The CDR3 loop is CASSDSSIREKLFF. CDR3 sequence (DNA): TGTGCCAGCAGTGATTCCTCAATTCGGGAAAAACTGTTTTTT.

The chain carries TRBV5-3 and TRBJ2-7; 8 nucleotides match TRBD2. TRBV5-3 belongs to the ORF category, with a function that is uncertain. The CDR3 runs 14 residues. After removal of 9 bases from V and 4 bases from J, the junction contained 12 bases not matched to a gene. The CDR3 loop reads CANPGTRHFYEQYF. CDR3 coding DNA: TGTGCCAACCCAGGGACTAGACATTTTTACGAGCAGTACTTC.

V is TRBV11-2 and J is TRBJ2-3, with 7 bases identical to TRBD1. The germline CDR1 and CDR2 sequences are SGHAT and FQNNGV. Losses at the gene ends were 5 bases for V and 5 bases for J; bases not matched to a gene: 13. The CDR3 runs 16 residues. CDR3: CASSTGTVLGLDTQYF. CDR3 sequence (DNA): TGTGCCAGCAGCACCGGGACAGTCTTAGGGTTAGATACGCAGTATTTT.

The V and J genes are TRBV7-8 and TRBJ1-6, with a weak D call TRBD1 (5 bases). V lost 6 bases to trimming and J lost 5 bases, with 17 bases between them. The CDR3 consists of 16 residues. Germline loops: CDR1 SGHVS, CDR2 FQNEAQ. CDR3 sequence reads: CASSSGVAGNNSPLHF. CDR3 in DNA: TGTGCCAGCAGTTCAGGAGTGGCAGGGAATAATTCACCCCTCCACTTT. The variable domain in full, with the rest retrieved from reference TRBV7-8 and TRBJ1-6, is GAGVSQSPRYKVAKRGQDVALRCDPISGHVSLFWYQQALGQGPEFLTYFQNEAQLDKSGLPSDRFFAERPEGSVSTLKIQRTQQEDSAVYLCASSSGVAGNNSPLHFGNGTRLTVT.

The chain has TRBV28 and TRBJ1-6; D gene ambiguous. The V and J ends lost 6 bases and 6 bases respectively, with 12 bases between them. This CDR3 is built from 14 residues. Per the germline V gene, CDR1 is MDHEN and CDR2 is SYDVKM. The CDR3 sequence is CASRAFSSNSPLHF. The CDR3 coding sequence is TGTGCCAGCAGGGCTTTTTCGTCTAATTCACCCCTCCACTTT.

The J gene is TRBJ2-7, the V gene TRBV28, with 12 bases that match TRBD2. V shed 3 bases and J 2 bases; nucleotides not matched to a gene: 11. CDR1 MDHEN and CDR2 SYDVKM come from the germline V gene. The CDR3 sequence is 18 residues long. DNA for the CDR3: TGTGCCAGCAGTTTGGGGGGACTAGCGGGCGGGGGACCCTACGAGCAGTACTTC. It translates to CASSLGGLAGGGPYEQYF. Full variable domain (remainder filled in from reference TRBV28 and TRBJ2-7): DVKVTQSSRYLVKRTGEKVFLECVQDMDHENMFWYRQDPGLGLRLIYFSYDVKMKEKGDIPEGYSVSREKKERFSLILESASTNQTSMYLCASSLGGLAGGGPYEQYFGPGTRLTVT.

The rearrangement uses TRBV28 and TRBJ1-1; unclear D gene. The CDR3 is made up of 14 amino acids. V lost 7 bases to trimming and J lost 2 bases, with 14 bases between them. Germline V gene sequence: CDR1 MDHEN, CDR2 SYDVKM. The CDR3 loop is CASTHSLTNTEAFF. DNA for the CDR3: TGTGCCAGCACCCACAGCCTAACCAACACTGAAGCTTTCTTT.

The chain carries TRBV6-4 and TRBJ1-2, with TRBD1 identical over 7 bases. Per germline, CDR1 MRHNA and CDR2 SNTAGT. The CDR3 loop spans 12 amino acids. J lost 6 bases, V lost 6 bases, and 4 bases had no gene match. The CDR3 spells CASRGGADGYTF. CDR3 DNA sequence: TGTGCCAGCAGAGGGGGCGCGGATGGCTACACCTTC.

The table lists this clone with a count of one. CDR3 nucleotides: TGTGCCAGCTCGGCTACAGGAGGGAACACTGAAGCTTTCTTT. Translation: CASSATGGNTEAFF. The rearrangement links TRBV6-1 to TRBJ1-1; possibly TRBD1 for D (5 bases). Trimming took off 8 bases at V and 1 base at J, with 14 bases between the two ends. In germline, CDR1 is MNHNS, CDR2 SASEGT. The CDR3 consists of 14 residues.

This chain connects TRBV27 to TRBJ2-1; possible D gene TRBD1, 6 bases. The CDR3 contains 16 residues. With 4 bases removed from V and 0 bases from J, the gap between germline ends came to 13 bases. Per germline, CDR1 MNHEY and CDR2 SMNVEV (reference sequence). The CDR3 nucleotides are TGTGCCAGCAGTTCCTACAGGGTGAGCTCCTACAATGAGCAGTTCTTC. It yields the protein CASSSYRVSSYNEQFF.

The chain couples TRBV2 to TRBJ2-1; 8 bases are a match to TRBD1. Looked up from germline, CDR1 is SNHLY and CDR2 is FYNNEI. This CDR3 is built from 15 residues. After removal of 7 bases from V and 4 bases from J, the junction contained 9 bases not matched to a gene. CDR3 nucleotides: TGTGCCAGCACGCCCCTCGGGACAGGTTACAATGAGCAGTTCTTC. Its translation is CASTPLGTGYNEQFF. Full variable domain (outside the CDR3, taken from reference TRBV2 and TRBJ2-1): EPEVTQTPSHQVTQMGQEVILRCVPISNHLYFYWYRQILGQKVEFLVSFYNNEISEKSEIFDDQFSVERPDGSNFTLKIRSTKLEDSAMYFCASTPLGTGYNEQFFGPGTRLTVL.

This chain uses TRBV28 with TRBJ2-3; 12 bases fit TRBD2. V was pared by 9 bases and J by 4 bases, with 5 bases of the junction left unmatched. The CDR3 spans 14 residues. Looked up from germline, CDR1 is MDHEN and CDR2 is SYDVKM. Here the CDR3 reads CASLAGGPADTQYF. CDR3 DNA: TGTGCCAGTCTAGCGGGAGGGCCGGCAGATACGCAGTATTTT.

The chain recombines TRBV9 with TRBJ2-5; the D gene is possibly TRBD1 (6 bases). The J call is uncertain, as TRBJ2-7 better fits the DNA end. The CDR3 is 12 residues long. Germline V gene lookup returns CDR1 SGDLS and CDR2 YYNGEE. The CDR3 nucleotides are TGTGCCAGCAGCGAGGGGGACTACGAGCAGTACTTC. Translating gives CASSEGDYEQYF.

This chain joins TRBV28 and TRBJ1-1; D is undetermined. CDR1 and CDR2 (germline): MDHEN, SYDVKM. The ends were cut back, 7 bases at V and 4 bases at J, with 10 bases in the middle. The CDR3 loop spans 12 amino acids. The CDR3 here is CASTAGFTEAFF. The DNA of the CDR3 is TGTGCCAGCACTGCGGGGTTCACTGAAGCTTTCTTT. Complete variable domain (other parts from reference TRBV28 and TRBJ1-1): DVKVTQSSRYLVKRTGEKVFLECVQDMDHENMFWYRQDPGLGLRLIYFSYDVKMKEKGDIPEGYSVSREKKERFSLILESASTNQTSMYLCASTAGFTEAFFGQGTRLTVV.

The genes are TRBV9 and TRBJ1-3; 7 bases are shared with TRBD1. Germline CDR1 reads SGDLS; CDR2 reads YYNGEE. Losses at the gene ends were 4 bases for V and 2 bases for J; bases not matched to a gene: 6. This CDR3 contains 15 residues. CDR3: CASSTGTVAGNTIYF. CDR3 in DNA: TGTGCCAGCAGCACCGGGACAGTAGCTGGAAACACCATATATTTT. The variable domain in full, with the rest retrieved from reference TRBV9 and TRBJ1-3, is DSGVTQTPKHLITATGQRVTLRCSPRSGDLSVYWYQQSLDQGLQFLIQYYNGEERAKGNILERFSAQQFPDLHSELNLSSLELGDSALYFCASSTGTVAGNTIYFGEGSWLTVV.

The chain joins TRBV5-1 to TRBJ2-3; D is unclear. CDR3 length equals 13 residues. Germline CDR1 and CDR2: SGHRS and YFSETQ. The V gene lost 4 bases and the J gene lost 2 bases, with 8 bases spanning the gap. CDR3 coding DNA: TGCGCCAGCAGCCGGTTGGCCACAGATACGCAGTATTTT. This gives the protein CASSRLATDTQYF.